This TCR beta chain was retrieved from a study of T cells after yellow fever vaccination. The wider study: Libraries from low-cell-number fractions were prepared with the SMART-Seq v4 Ultra Low Input RNA kit.

TCRdb independently ran MiXCR on the 5' RACE reads; one entry per CDR3 protein. The sample lists hundreds of thousands of distinct CDR3 sequences; over 15% were seen once. This clonotype has more than one count but fewer than ten. Trimming pared 2 bases from V and 2 bases from J, leaving 10 bases between. The germline V gene encodes CDR1 SGHRS and CDR2 YFSETQ. The CDR3 consists of 14 residues. The chain carries TRBV5-1 and TRBJ1-1; D perhaps matches TRBD1 (5 bases). The TCR sequence derives from a man aged 18 to 30 who received the YFV17D yellow fever vaccine. The input for sequencing was PBMCs, taken before the yellow fever booster vaccination. CDR3 region: CASSFKGPNTEAFF. The CDR3 DNA is TGCGCCAGCAGCTTCAAGGGGCCCAACACTGAAGCTTTCTTT.